Each of the 30 T cell receptor beta chains below was sequenced from the same sample in a study of PD-1 blockade in classical Hodgkin lymphoma. Sample time point: cycle 4 day 1 (C4D1), after less than seven weeks of nivolumab. Following autologous stem cell transplantation, relapse occurred in every patient, and exposure to brentuximab vedotin varied. The method was immunoSEQ multiplex PCR; TCRdb's version includes in-frame clones alone and lacks a portion of them. The table lists some 96,000 clones, more than 85% of them singletons. The sample consisted of peripheral blood mononuclear cells (PBMCs), taken before the fourth cycle of nivolumab. All receptors derive from a human donor with classical Hodgkin lymphoma.

This clone was counted once. The chain couples TRBV7-2 to TRBJ1-1; TRBD1 matches 9 bases. The CDR3 runs to 19 residues. With V trimmed by 5 bases and J by 4 bases, 20 bases remained unmatched. The germline gives CDR1 SGHTA, CDR2 FQGNSA. CDR3 region: CASSQMTGGTGTLSTEAFF. CDR3 coding DNA: TGTGCCAGCAGCCAGATGACGGGTGGGACAGGGACCCTTAGCACTGAAGCTTTCTTT.

J is TRBJ1-1 and V is TRBV7-8; D is unresolved. Germline V gives CDR1 SGHVS, CDR2 FQNEAQ. CDR3 length: 12 residues. The germline V and J ends were trimmed by 4 bases and 11 bases, with 14 bases remaining between them. The CDR3 DNA is TGTGCCAGCAGCTCCCCGGGTAGGTTGGCTTTCTTT. It specifies CASSSPGRLAFF.

This chain connects TRBV5-8 to TRBJ1-5, with D possibly being TRBD1 (6 bases). Germline CDR1 SGHTS, CDR2 YDEGEE. V dropped 2 bases and J dropped 3 bases, with 12 bases sitting between them. The CDR3 is 15 amino acids. CDR3 region: CASSFRAGVNQPQHF. The CDR3 nucleotides are TGTGCCAGCAGCTTCAGGGCAGGGGTCAATCAGCCCCAGCATTTT.

This clone occurred a few times. The chain combines TRBV27 with TRBJ1-5; D is ambiguous. Trimming pared 2 bases from V and 0 bases from J, leaving 8 bases between. Looked up from germline, CDR1 is MNHEY and CDR2 is SMNVEV (reference sequence). The CDR3 has 15 amino acids. CDR3: CASSLSQLSNQPQHF. The CDR3 DNA follows: TGTGCCAGCAGTTTAAGCCAGCTTAGCAATCAGCCCCAGCATTTT.

This sequence joins TRBV5-1 and TRBJ2-3, with 9 bases lining up with TRBD2. The CDR3 extends over 15 amino acids. Germline loops: CDR1 SGHRS, CDR2 YFSETQ. The ends lost 2 bases at V and 1 base at J; junction bases unmatched: 2. For the CDR3, the DNA is TGCGCCAGCAGCTTAGCGGGAGGTGGCACAGATACGCAGTATTTT. Its protein is CASSLAGGGTDTQYF.

The chain recombines TRBV18 with TRBJ2-3; D call uncertain. The germline V and J ends were trimmed by 4 bases and 3 bases, with 11 bases remaining between them. The CDR3 length is 14 residues. CDR1 and CDR2 (germline): KGHSH, LQKENI. CDR3 protein: CASSQTVRTDTQYF. As DNA, the CDR3 is TGTGCCAGCTCACAAACAGTACGGACAGATACGCAGTATTTT.

This chain connects TRBV2 to TRBJ1-1; D is uncertain. Per germline, CDR1 SNHLY and CDR2 FYNNEI. The CDR3 spans 13 residues. Deletions cut 7 bases from V and 1 base from J, with 10 bases between. CDR3 in DNA: TGTGCCAGCAACGAATTCCGGAACACTGAAGCTTTCTTT. As protein: CASNEFRNTEAFF.

The sample holds a few counts of this clone. The chain employs TRBV27 and TRBJ1-2; the match to TRBD1 covers 10 bases. The V and J ends lost 5 bases and 4 bases, in that order; junction bases with no gene match: 16. The germline gives CDR1 MNHEY, CDR2 SMNVEV (reference sequence). The CDR3 contains 18 residues. The DNA of the CDR3 is TGTGCCAGCAGTACCTTTCCGGGACAGGGGCCCAACCCCTATGGCTACACCTTC. It translates to CASSTFPGQGPNPYGYTF.

This clone was recorded only once. The genes are TRBV7-8 and TRBJ1-2, with TRBD1 matching 8 bases. This CDR3 spans 18 amino acids. V was pared by 1 base and J by 8 bases, with 18 bases of the junction left unmatched. Germline V lookup: CDR1 SGHVS, CDR2 FQNEAQ. The CDR3 region has the DNA TGTGCCAGCAGCTTAGTAAAAGCCTCCGGGACAGGCGGTCCGGGCTACACCTTC. Its protein product is CASSLVKASGTGGPGYTF.

This clone has just a few counts. The chain joins TRBV19 to TRBJ1-1; 7 nucleotides line up with TRBD1. V shed 5 bases and J 1 base; nucleotides not matched to a gene: 4. The CDR3 totals 14 residues. Germline CDR1 and CDR2: LNHDA and SQIVND (reference sequence). CDR3: CASSPGTENTEAFF. CDR3 bases: TGTGCCAGTAGTCCCGGGACAGAGAACACTGAAGCTTTCTTT.

J is TRBJ2-5 and V is TRBV15; D is undetermined. The CDR3 covers 15 residues. Looked up from germline, CDR1 is LNHNV and CDR2 is YYDKDF (reference sequence). Trimming shortened V by 0 bases and J by 5 bases, and 13 bases separated the two germline ends. This CDR3 reads CATSRDLGNGETQYF. The CDR3 region has the DNA TGTGCCACCAGCAGAGACTTGGGCAACGGGGAGACCCAGTACTTC.

This clone occurred once. The chain links TRBV27 to TRBJ2-4; possible D gene TRBD1, 5 bases. The V gene lost 3 bases and the J gene lost 9 bases, with 12 bases spanning the gap. The CDR3 consists of 13 residues. CDR1 MNHEY and CDR2 SMNVEV come from the germline V gene (reference sequence). This chain's CDR3 is CASSFRGPGIQYF. The CDR3 DNA is TGTGCCAGCAGTTTTAGGGGCCCTGGCATTCAGTACTTC.

The chain joins TRBV30 to TRBJ1-2, with D perhaps matching TRBD1 (6 bases). Germline V gene lookup returns CDR1 GTSNPN and CDR2 SVGIG (reference sequence). There are 14 residues in the CDR3. Trimming took off 0 bases at V and 8 bases at J, with 16 bases between the two ends. CDR3 loop: CAWSVPGRTAGYTF. The CDR3 DNA follows: TGTGCCTGGAGTGTTCCGGGCAGGACAGCCGGCTACACCTTC.

The chain has TRBV30 and TRBJ1-1; perhaps TRBD1 as D (6 bases). The V gene lost 4 bases and the J gene lost 8 bases, with 14 bases spanning the gap. This CDR3 has 12 amino acids. Per the germline V gene, CDR1 is GTSNPN and CDR2 is SVGIG (reference sequence). CDR3 sequence: CAWNGRGREAFF. The CDR3 nucleotides read TGTGCCTGGAACGGCCGGGGGCGCGAAGCTTTCTTT.

CDR3: CASSLEQGPEKLFF. The CDR3 DNA is TGTGCCAGCAGCTTGGAACAGGGCCCGGAAAAACTGTTTTTT. The V call is TRBV5-5, the J call TRBJ1-4; D is possibly TRBD1 (6 bases). Germline values: CDR1 SGHKS, CDR2 YYEKEE (reference sequence). V shed 0 bases and J shed 8 bases, with 11 bases lying between them. There are 14 residues in the CDR3.

The CDR3 is CASLAAGVRGEQYF. The CDR3 DNA is TGTGCCAGCCTTGCGGCAGGGGTCCGGGGCGAGCAGTACTTC. The chain carries TRBV2 and TRBJ2-7, with D possibly TRBD1 on 6 matching bases. Germline CDR1 is SNHLY and CDR2 is FYNNEI. The CDR3 runs 14 residues. Trimming left V 8 bases short and J 6 bases short, with 20 bases between.

V usage is TRBV7-2 and J usage is TRBJ1-1; unclear D gene. The CDR3 loop spans 14 amino acids. Between the trimmed V and J ends, which lost 1 base and 0 bases, there was a span of 6 bases. Looked up from germline, CDR1 is SGHTA and CDR2 is FQGNSA. The CDR3 DNA reads as TGTGCCAGCAGCTTAGGAGGCATGAACACTGAAGCTTTCTTT. This encodes CASSLGGMNTEAFF.

The chain recombines TRBV4-2 with TRBJ2-1; D is ambiguous. Per the germline V gene, CDR1 is LGHNA and CDR2 is YNFKEQ. V dropped 0 bases and J dropped 3 bases, with 9 bases sitting between them. This CDR3 is built from 15 residues. Written as DNA, the CDR3 is TGTGCCAGCAGCCAAGAGGTAGGTCACTACAATGAGCAGTTCTTC. Translating it yields CASSQEVGHYNEQFF.

This chain links TRBV29-1 with TRBJ2-1; D is uncertain. The CDR3 length is 12 residues. V was clipped by 4 bases and J by 4 bases, with 8 bases between them. The germline CDR1 and CDR2 sequences are SQVTM and ANQGSEA. CDR3: CSVVPRYNEQFF. The CDR3 DNA sequence: TGCAGCGTTGTGCCCCGTTACAATGAGCAGTTCTTC.

The CDR3 sequence: CASSLGDEQYF. CDR3 DNA sequence: TGTGCCAGCAGTTTGGGGGACGAGCAGTACTTC. The chain couples TRBV28 to TRBJ2-7, with D perhaps being TRBD1 or TRBD2 (5 bases each). Trimming took off 3 bases at V and 5 bases at J, with 5 bases between the two ends. CDR1 is MDHEN, CDR2 SYDVKM, per germline. The CDR3 has 11 residues.

CDR3 sequence reads: CASSLGWRLAGGPYNNEQFF. CDR3 nucleotide sequence: TGTGCCAGCAGCTTAGGCTGGAGACTAGCGGGAGGGCCCTACAACAATGAGCAGTTCTTC. The J gene is TRBJ2-1, the V gene TRBV13; 14 bases agree with TRBD2. The CDR3 is 20 amino acids. Germline V gene sequence: CDR1 PRHDT, CDR2 FYEKMQ (reference sequence). The junction had 12 bases not matched to a gene; V was cut back by 0 bases and J by 5 bases. Filled out from reference TRBV13 and TRBJ2-1, the complete variable domain reads AAGVIQSPRHLIKEKRETATLKCYPIPRHDTVYWYQQGPGQDPQFLISFYEKMQSDKGSIPDRFSAQQFSDYHSELNMSSLELGDSALYFCASSLGWRLAGGPYNNEQFFGPGTRLTVL.

The chain combines TRBV2 with TRBJ2-6; D is possibly TRBD1 (5 bases). Deletions cut 2 bases from V and 2 bases from J, with 13 bases between. Germline values: CDR1 SNHLY, CDR2 FYNNEI. This CDR3 comprises 17 residues. The CDR3: CASSEQGSFTGANVLTF. In DNA, the CDR3 is TGTGCCAGCAGTGAACAGGGATCCTTCACTGGGGCCAACGTCCTGACTTTC. The full variable domain, completed using reference TRBV2 and TRBJ2-6, is EPEVTQTPSHQVTQMGQEVILRCVPISNHLYFYWYRQILGQKVEFLVSFYNNEISEKSEIFDDQFSVERPDGSNFTLKIRSTKLEDSAMYFCASSEQGSFTGANVLTFGAGSRLTVL.

This clone was detected a few times. The chain couples TRBV28 to TRBJ1-5; D is perhaps TRBD1 (5 bases). Germline values: CDR1 MDHEN, CDR2 SYDVKM. V dropped 5 bases and J dropped 3 bases, with 20 bases sitting between them. The CDR3 runs to 17 residues. CDR3 in DNA: TGTGCCAGCAGTCCTTCGGGGGGAGAGGGTTACAATCAGCCCCAGCATTTT. This translates into CASSPSGGEGYNQPQHF.

The DNA of the CDR3 is TGTGCCAGCAGCTTAAGTCAGGATGGTGGCGAGCAGTACTTC. As protein: CASSLSQDGGEQYF. This sequence joins TRBV7-6 and TRBJ2-7; D remains unclear. The CDR3 length is 14 residues. V was clipped by 2 bases and J by 6 bases, with 14 bases between them. Germline V CDR1 and CDR2: SGHVS, FNYEAQ.

This clone was counted once. V gene TRBV28 combines with J gene TRBJ1-4, with a tentative D call TRBD1 (6 bases). V was cut by 4 bases and J by 6 bases, with 18 bases left in between. From germline, CDR1 is MDHEN and CDR2 SYDVKM. This CDR3 region has 16 residues. For the CDR3, the DNA is TGTGCCAGCAGTTCCGCCCTTTGGGGGGCGGATGAAAAACTGTTTTTT. Translated, it gives CASSSALWGADEKLFF.

This chain joins TRBV5-8 and TRBJ1-5; a weak D match, TRBD1 (5 bases). The CDR3 runs 16 residues. Trimming shortened V by 0 bases and J by 5 bases, and 15 bases separated the two germline ends. CDR1 and CDR2 (germline): SGHTS, YDEGEE. The CDR3 loop reads CASSLDWGIRDQPQHF. The CDR3 DNA is TGTGCCAGCAGCTTGGATTGGGGGATACGGGATCAGCCCCAGCATTTT.

The chain links TRBV7-8 to TRBJ2-4, with 7 bases that match TRBD1. V shed 2 bases, J shed 0 bases, and the junction held 4 bases outside the gene matches. The CDR3 has 16 amino acids. Germline V gene lookup returns CDR1 SGHVS and CDR2 FQNEAQ. The CDR3 reads CASSLSGQLAKNIQYF. The CDR3 nucleotides read TGTGCCAGCAGCTTATCGGGACAGCTAGCCAAAAACATTCAGTACTTC.

This clone has more than one count but fewer than ten. This chain joins TRBV27 and TRBJ2-7; D might be TRBD2 (5 bases). The CDR3 is 15 amino acids. Germline lookup yields CDR1 MNHEY and CDR2 SMNVEV (reference sequence). Trimming took off 2 bases at V and 3 bases at J, with 14 bases between the two ends. CDR3 in DNA: TGTGCCAGCAGTTTAGACCCACAAGGACTCTACGAGCAGTACTTC. This codes for CASSLDPQGLYEQYF.

This clone was counted a few times. This chain links TRBV9 with TRBJ1-2; a possible D gene is TRBD1 (5 bases). V was pared by 2 bases and J by 2 bases, with 10 bases between. CDR1 and CDR2 (germline): SGDLS, YYNGEE. The CDR3 runs 14 residues. The CDR3, as DNA: TGTGCCAGCAGCGTCAGGGCCACAAACTATGGCTACACCTTC. It is translated as CASSVRATNYGYTF.

The rearrangement links TRBV19 to TRBJ1-4, with 8 bases fitting TRBD1. The V gene end was trimmed by 4 bases and the J gene end by 7 bases; junction bases not matched to a gene: 2. CDR3 size: 13 residues. Germline V gene sequence: CDR1 LNHDA, CDR2 SQIVND (reference sequence). Here the CDR3 reads CASSKQGVEKLFF. The CDR3 region has the DNA TGTGCCAGTAGTAAACAGGGGGTTGAAAAACTGTTTTTT.